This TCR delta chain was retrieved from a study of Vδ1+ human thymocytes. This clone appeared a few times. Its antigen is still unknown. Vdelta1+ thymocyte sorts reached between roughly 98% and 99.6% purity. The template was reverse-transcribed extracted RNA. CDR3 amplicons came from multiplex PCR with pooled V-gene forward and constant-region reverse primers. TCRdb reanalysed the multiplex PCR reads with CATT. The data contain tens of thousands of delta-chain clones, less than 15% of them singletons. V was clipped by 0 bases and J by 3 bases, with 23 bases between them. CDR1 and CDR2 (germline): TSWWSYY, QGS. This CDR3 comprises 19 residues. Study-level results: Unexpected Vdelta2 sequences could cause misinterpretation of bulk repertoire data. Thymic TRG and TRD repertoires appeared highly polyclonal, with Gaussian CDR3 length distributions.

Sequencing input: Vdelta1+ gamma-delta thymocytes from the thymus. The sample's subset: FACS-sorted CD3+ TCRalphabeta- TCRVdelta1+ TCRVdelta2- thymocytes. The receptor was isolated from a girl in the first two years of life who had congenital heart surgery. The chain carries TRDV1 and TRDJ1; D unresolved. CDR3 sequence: CALGELGRSNRLRADKLIF. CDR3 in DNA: TGTGCTCTTGGGGAACTAGGCCGATCTAACCGTCTTCGGGCCGATAAACTCATCTTT.